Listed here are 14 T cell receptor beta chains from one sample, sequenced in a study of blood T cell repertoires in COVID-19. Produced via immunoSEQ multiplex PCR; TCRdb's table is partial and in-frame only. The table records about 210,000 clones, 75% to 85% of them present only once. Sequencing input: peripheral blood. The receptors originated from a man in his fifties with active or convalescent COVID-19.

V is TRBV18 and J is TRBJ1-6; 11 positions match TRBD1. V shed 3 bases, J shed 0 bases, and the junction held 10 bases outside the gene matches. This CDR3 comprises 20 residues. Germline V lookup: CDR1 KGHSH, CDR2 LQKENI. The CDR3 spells CASSPITLGQGASYNSPLHF. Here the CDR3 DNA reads TGTGCCAGCTCACCTATTACCCTAGGACAGGGGGCCTCCTATAATTCACCCCTCCACTTT.

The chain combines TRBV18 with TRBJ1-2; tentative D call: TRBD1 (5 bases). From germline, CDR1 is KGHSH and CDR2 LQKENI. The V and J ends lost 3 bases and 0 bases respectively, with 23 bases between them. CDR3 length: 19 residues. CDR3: CASSPAGPSASSTNYGYTF. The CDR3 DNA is TGTGCCAGCTCACCGGCAGGGCCAAGTGCCAGCTCAACTAACTATGGCTACACCTTC.

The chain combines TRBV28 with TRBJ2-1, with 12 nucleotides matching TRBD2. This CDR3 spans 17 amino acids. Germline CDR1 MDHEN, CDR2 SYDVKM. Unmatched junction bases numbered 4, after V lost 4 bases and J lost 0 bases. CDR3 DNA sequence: TGTGCCAGCAGTTCGACTAGCGGGGGCCTCTCCTACAATGAGCAGTTCTTC. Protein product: CASSSTSGGLSYNEQFF.

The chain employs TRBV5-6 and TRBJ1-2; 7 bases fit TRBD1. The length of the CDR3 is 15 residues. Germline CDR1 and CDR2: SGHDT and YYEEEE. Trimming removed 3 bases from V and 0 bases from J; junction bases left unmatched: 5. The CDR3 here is CASSSRDRANYGYTF. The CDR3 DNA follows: TGTGCCAGCAGCTCCCGGGACAGAGCTAACTATGGCTACACCTTC. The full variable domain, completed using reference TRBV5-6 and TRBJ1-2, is DAGVTQSPTHLIKTRGQQVTLRCSPKSGHDTVSWYQQALGQGPQFIFQYYEEEERQRGNFPDRFSGHQFPNYSSELNVNALLLGDSALYLCASSSRDRANYGYTFGSGTRLTVV.

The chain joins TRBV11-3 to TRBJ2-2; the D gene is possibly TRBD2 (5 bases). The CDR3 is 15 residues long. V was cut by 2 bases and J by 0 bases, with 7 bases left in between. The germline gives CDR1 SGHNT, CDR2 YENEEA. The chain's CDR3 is CASSLSGSNTGELFF. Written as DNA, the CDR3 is TGTGCCAGCAGCTTATCGGGATCGAACACCGGGGAGCTGTTTTTT.

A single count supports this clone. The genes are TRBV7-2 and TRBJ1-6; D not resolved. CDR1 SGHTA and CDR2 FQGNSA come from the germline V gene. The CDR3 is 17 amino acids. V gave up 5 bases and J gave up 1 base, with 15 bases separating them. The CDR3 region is CASSPGSLGSYNSPLHF. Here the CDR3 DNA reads TGTGCCAGCAGCCCAGGATCATTGGGTTCCTATAATTCACCCCTCCACTTT. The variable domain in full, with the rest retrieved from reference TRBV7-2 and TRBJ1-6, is GAGVSQSPSNKVTEKGKDVELRCDPISGHTALYWYRQSLGQGLEFLIYFQGNSAPDKSGLPSDRFSAERTGGSVSTLTIQRTQQEDSAVYLCASSPGSLGSYNSPLHFGNGTRLTVT.

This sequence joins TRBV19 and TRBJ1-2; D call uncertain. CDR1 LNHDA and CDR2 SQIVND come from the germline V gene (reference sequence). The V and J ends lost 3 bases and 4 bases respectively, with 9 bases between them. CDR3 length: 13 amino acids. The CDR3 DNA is TGTGCCAGTAGTATGGGTCCGGGCTATGGCTACACCTTC. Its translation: CASSMGPGYGYTF.

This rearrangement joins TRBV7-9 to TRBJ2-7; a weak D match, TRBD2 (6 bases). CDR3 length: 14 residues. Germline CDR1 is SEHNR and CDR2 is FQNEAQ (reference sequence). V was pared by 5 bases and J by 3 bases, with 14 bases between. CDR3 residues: CASSPITGDYEQYF. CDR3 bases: TGTGCCAGCAGCCCCATCACGGGGGACTACGAGCAGTACTTC. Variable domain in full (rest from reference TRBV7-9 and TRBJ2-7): DTGVSQNPRHKITKRGQNVTFRCDPISEHNRLYWYRQTLGQGPEFLTYFQNEAQLEKSRLLSDRFSAERPKGSFSTLEIQRTEQGDSAMYLCASSPITGDYEQYFGPGTRLTVT.

The CDR3 nucleotides are TGCGCCAGCAGCCAAGTCGCCGGGAACTCCTACAATGAGCAGTTCTTC. Translating it yields CASSQVAGNSYNEQFF. The chain is built from TRBV4-1 and TRBJ2-1; perhaps TRBD2 as D (5 bases). Trimming took off 1 base at V and 0 bases at J, with 10 bases between the two ends. Germline V gives CDR1 MGHRA, CDR2 YSYEKL. The CDR3 totals 16 residues.

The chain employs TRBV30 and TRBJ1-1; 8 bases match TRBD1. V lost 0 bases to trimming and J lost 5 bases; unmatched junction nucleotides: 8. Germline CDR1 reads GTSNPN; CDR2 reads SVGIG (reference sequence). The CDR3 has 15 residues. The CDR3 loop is CAWSVQGAGRTEAFF. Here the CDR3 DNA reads TGTGCCTGGAGTGTCCAGGGGGCGGGTAGGACTGAAGCTTTCTTT.

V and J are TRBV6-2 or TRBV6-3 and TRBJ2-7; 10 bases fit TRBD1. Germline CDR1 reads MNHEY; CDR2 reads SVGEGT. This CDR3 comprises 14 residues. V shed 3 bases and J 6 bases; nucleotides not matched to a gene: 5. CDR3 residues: CASSYPGQGFEQYV. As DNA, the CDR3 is TGTGCCAGCAGTTATCCGGGACAGGGGTTCGAGCAGTACGTC.

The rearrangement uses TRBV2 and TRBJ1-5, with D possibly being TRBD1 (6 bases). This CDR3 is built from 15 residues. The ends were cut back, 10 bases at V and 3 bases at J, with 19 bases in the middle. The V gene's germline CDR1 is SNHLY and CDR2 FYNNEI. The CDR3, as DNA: TGTGCCATCCGAGACGACAGGTTCCTCAATCAGCCCCAGCATTTT. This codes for CAIRDDRFLNQPQHF.

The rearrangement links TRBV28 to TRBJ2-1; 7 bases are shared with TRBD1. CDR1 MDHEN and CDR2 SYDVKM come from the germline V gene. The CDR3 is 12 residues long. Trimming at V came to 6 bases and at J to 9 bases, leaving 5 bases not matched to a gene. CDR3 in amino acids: CASRHRGIEQFF. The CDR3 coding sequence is TGTGCCAGCAGACACAGGGGTATTGAGCAGTTCTTC.

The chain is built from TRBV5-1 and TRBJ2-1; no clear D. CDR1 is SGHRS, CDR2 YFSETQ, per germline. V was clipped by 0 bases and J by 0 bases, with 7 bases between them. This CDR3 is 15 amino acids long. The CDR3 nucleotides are TGCGCCAGCAGCTTGGATATGAGCTCCTACAATGAGCAGTTCTTC. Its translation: CASSLDMSSYNEQFF.